These T cell receptor beta chains were read from a single sample in a study of cytomegalovirus exposure and HLA in healthy donors. Only in-frame clones appear in the TCRdb table, and some are missing; sequencing was by immunoSEQ multiplex PCR. This table has about 190,000 clones, over 65% appearing once. The sample consisted of PBMCs. These receptor sequences come from a woman in her 30s in good health and CMV-seronegative. Both conserved end residues are part of each CDR3. A D gene is named only where the DNA matches it firmly. Size values are once, few and many counts, or a class for expanded clones, and some rows have none.

>few|.|TRBJ2-1|TRBV4-2
CASSQDAVSNEQFF
TGTGCCAGCAGCCAAGATGCGGTATCGAATGAGCAGTTCTTC
>.|.|TRBJ2-2|TRBV10-2
CASSSNTGELFF
TGCGCCAGCAGCTCTAACACCGGGGAGCTGTTTTTT
>.|TRBD1|TRBJ2-7|TRBV2
CASSETGGASYEQYF
TGTGCCAGCAGTGAGACAGGGGGCGCCTCCTACGAGCAGTACTTC
>.|.|TRBJ2-1|TRBV5-4
CASSLAVNEQFF
TGTGCCAGCAGCTTGGCAGTAAATGAGCAGTTCTTC
>.|TRBD1|TRBJ2-3|TRBV13
CASSSGTGLSTDTQYF
TGTGCCAGCAGCTCCGGGACAGGGTTGAGCACAGATACGCAGTATTTT
>.|.|TRBJ2-5|TRBV4-1
CASSQASIYETQYF
TGCGCCAGCAGCCAAGCGTCTATATACGAGACCCAGTACTTC
>once|.|TRBJ2-5|TRBV9
CASSVQGSRREETQYF
TGTGCCAGCAGCGTACAGGGCTCCCGCCGCGAGGAGACCCAGTACTTC
>.|.|TRBJ1-2|TRBV2
CASLRQNSRYTF
TGTGCCAGCCTGAGACAGAACTCTCGCTACACCTTC
>.|TRBD1|TRBJ1-4|TRBV5-6
CASSLGTGGKLFF
TGTGCCAGCAGCTTAGGGACAGGGGGAAAACTGTTTTTT
>.|.|TRBJ2-7|TRBV11-3
CASSAGTPYEQYF
TGTGCCAGCAGCGCGGGGACCCCCTACGAGCAGTACTTC
>.|.|TRBJ1-2|TRBV19
CASSIDRDYGYTF
TGTGCCAGTAGTATAGATCGGGACTATGGCTACACCTTC
>few|.|TRBJ2-5|TRBV6-4
CASSESSRGVRQETQYF
TGTGCCAGCAGTGAGTCGAGTAGGGGCGTGAGGCAAGAGACCCAGTACTTC
>.|TRBD1|TRBJ1-2|TRBV6-1
CASRGTANYGYTF
TGTGCCAGCAGGGGGACAGCTAACTATGGCTACACCTTC
>once|TRBD1|TRBJ1-2|TRBV15
CATSRDLWGQINYGYTF
TGTGCCACCAGCAGAGATTTATGGGGACAGATTAACTATGGCTACACCTTC
>.|.|TRBJ1-4|TRBV2
CASTGGGTNEKLFF
TGTGCCAGCACCGGGGGGGGGACTAATGAAAAACTGTTTTTT
>once|.|TRBJ1-6|TRBV5-4
CASSLAGNSPLHF
TGTGCCAGCAGCTTGGCCGGGAACTCACCCCTCCACTTT
>.|TRBD1|TRBJ2-7|TRBV29-1
CSVTRRDRSTYEQYF
TGCAGCGTCACCAGGCGGGACAGGTCCACCTACGAGCAGTACTTC
>.|TRBD1|TRBJ2-7|TRBV6-1
CASRGQSSYEQYF
TGTGCCAGCAGGGGACAGAGCTCCTACGAGCAGTACTTC
>few|TRBD2|TRBJ2-7|TRBV6-5
CASSYSKASGPYEQYF
TGTGCCAGCAGTTACTCGAAGGCTAGCGGGCCCTACGAGCAGTACTTC
>.|.|TRBJ2-2|TRBV18
CASSANIFGTGELFF
TGTGCCAGCTCTGCCAACATCTTCGGGACCGGGGAGCTGTTTTTT
>.|TRBD1|TRBJ2-7|TRBV11-1
CASSLVQGALEQYF
TGTGCCAGCAGCTTAGTCCAGGGGGCTCTGGAGCAGTACTTC
>.|.|TRBJ1-5|TRBV6-1
CASSPTGISNQPQHF
TGTGCCAGCAGTCCTACAGGGATCAGCAATCAGCCCCAGCATTTT
>.|TRBD1|TRBJ2-1|TRBV7-8
CASSRSGQGDNEQFF
TGTGCCAGCAGCCGATCGGGACAGGGGGATAATGAGCAGTTCTTC
>.|TRBD2|TRBJ2-1|TRBV19
CASSWTSGSDEQFF
TGTGCCAGTAGTTGGACTAGCGGGAGTGATGAGCAGTTCTTC
>.|TRBD1|TRBJ1-5|TRBV11-2
CASSLSGGSGQPQHF
TGTGCCAGCAGCTTATCAGGGGGCTCGGGTCAGCCCCAGCATTTT
>.|TRBD2|TRBJ2-1|TRBV5-1
CASSPQRESSYNEQFF
TGCGCCAGCAGCCCCCAGCGGGAAAGCTCCTACAATGAGCAGTTCTTC
>few|TRBD1|TRBJ1-2|TRBV5-1
CASSTQTGDYGYTF
TGCGCCAGCAGCACCCAGACAGGGGACTATGGCTACACCTTC
>few|.|TRBJ2-5|TRBV5-1
CASSPDRHQETQYF
TGCGCCAGCAGCCCGGACAGACACCAAGAGACCCAGTACTTC
>.|TRBD1|TRBJ2-5|TRBV19
CASTALRQGVWQETQYF
TGTGCCAGTACCGCGCTCCGACAGGGGGTCTGGCAGGAGACCCAGTACTTC
>.|.|TRBJ2-3|TRBV30
CACRGSTDTQYF
TGTGCCTGTAGGGGAAGCACAGATACGCAGTATTTT
>.|TRBD2|TRBJ2-1|TRBV5-4
CASSLATSGINEQFF
TGTGCCAGCAGCTTGGCGACTAGCGGGATCAATGAGCAGTTCTTC
>.|TRBD2|TRBJ2-3|TRBV5-1
CASSLGGGSTDTQYF
TGCGCCAGCAGCTTGGGGGGGGGAAGCACAGATACGCAGTATTTT
>.|TRBD1|TRBJ2-7|TRBV19
CASSIDVPGTGFYEQYF
TGTGCCAGTAGTATAGATGTACCCGGGACAGGGTTCTACGAGCAGTACTTC
>once|TRBD2|TRBJ2-7|TRBV5-4
CASSAASGGSFFDSYEQYF
TGTGCCAGCAGCGCGGCTAGCGGGGGTTCCTTTTTTGACTCCTACGAGCAGTACTTC
>.|TRBD1|TRBJ1-1|TRBV6-6
CASSYSGQGATEAFF
TGTGCCAGCAGTTACTCGGGGCAGGGGGCCACTGAAGCTTTCTTT
>.|TRBD1|TRBJ1-2|TRBV6-1
CASRPGTGGNYGYTF
TGTGCCAGCAGACCCGGGACAGGGGGCAACTATGGCTACACCTTC
>once|TRBD1|TRBJ2-5|TRBV5-1
CASSPGQGVQETQYF
TGCGCCAGCAGCCCGGGACAGGGGGTCCAAGAGACCCAGTACTTC
>.|TRBD1|TRBJ2-2|TRBV23-1
CASSHPDRVGTGELFF
TGCGCCAGCAGTCACCCCGACAGGGTAGGCACCGGGGAGCTGTTTTTT
>.|TRBD2|TRBJ2-7|TRBV4-2
CASSQPSSGGLTYEQYF
TGTGCCAGCAGCCAACCCTCTAGCGGGGGTCTTACCTACGAGCAGTACTTC
>.|.|TRBJ2-7|TRBV11-2
CASSRGQTVIDEQYF
TGTGCCAGCAGCAGAGGCCAGACAGTAATCGACGAGCAGTACTTC
>once|TRBD2|TRBJ2-7|TRBV27
CASSPGLGAYEQYF
TGTGCCAGCAGTCCGGGACTAGGCGCCTACGAGCAGTACTTC
>.|.|TRBJ1-6|TRBV5-6
CASSLGSGSPLHF
TGTGCCAGCAGCTTAGGGAGTGGGTCACCCCTCCACTTT
>.|.|TRBJ1-1|TRBV28
CASRYRDEAFF
TGTGCCAGCAGGTACAGGGATGAAGCTTTCTTT
>once|TRBD1|TRBJ1-4|TRBV7-9
CASRSQGASVGKLFF
TGTGCCAGCAGGAGCCAGGGGGCAAGCGTCGGAAAACTGTTTTTT
>.|.|TRBJ1-2|TRBV5-1
CASSLAGYGYTF
TGCGCCAGCAGCTTGGCCGGCTATGGCTACACCTTC